Below are 31 T cell receptor beta chains sequenced from a single sample in a study of Graves' ophthalmopathy and Graves' hyperthyroidism. TCR beta CDR3 regions were amplified from RNA transcripts. HTBI-primed first-round RT-PCR preceded second-round multiplex PCR. Each CDR3 protein gets one entry after TCRdb re-called the multiplex PCR reads with MiXCR. This sample has 500,000 to 700,000 distinct CDR3 sequences, with about 35% found just once. Material for sequencing was peripheral blood or thyroid tissue (not recorded which). Every receptor here comes from an adult man with Graves' hyperthyroidism.

This clonotype was counted ten times or more. This chain links TRBV5-4 with TRBJ1-2; no reliable D call. V was cut by 3 bases and J by 1 base, with 4 bases left in between. The CDR3 is made up of 12 amino acids. Germline-derived CDR1 and CDR2 are SGHNT and YYREEE (reference sequence). The chain's CDR3 is CASSYSNYGYTF. CDR3 in DNA: TGTGCCAGCAGCTATAGTAACTATGGCTACACCTTC.

V usage is TRBV7-4 and J usage is TRBJ1-2; TRBD1 matches 9 bases. The length of the CDR3 is 15 residues. J gave up 5 bases and V 8 bases, and 12 bases lay outside the gene matches. The germline CDR1 and CDR2 sequences are SGHVT and SQSDAQ. The CDR3 DNA is TGTGCCAGCTCACCCGGGGACAGGGTTGAATATGGCTACACCTTC. This translates into CASSPGDRVEYGYTF.

The V call is TRBV2, the J call TRBJ2-5; TRBD2 aligns across 13 bases. The CDR3 covers 15 residues. The germline gives CDR1 SNHLY, CDR2 FYNNEI. The ends lost 5 bases at V and 4 bases at J; junction bases unmatched: 4. The DNA for the CDR3 is TGTGCCAGCAGTCCAGGGACTAGCGGGGCAGAGACCCAGTACTTC. Encoded protein: CASSPGTSGAETQYF.

The CDR3 reads CASMLAGGSYEQYF. The CDR3 bases are TGCGCCAGCATGCTAGCGGGGGGATCCTACGAGCAGTACTTC. The J gene is TRBJ2-7, the V gene TRBV5-1, with 11 positions matching TRBD2. This CDR3 has 14 residues. The germline V gene encodes CDR1 SGHRS and CDR2 YFSETQ. The J segment lost 1 base and the V segment lost 6 bases, leaving 3 bases of the junction unmatched.

This chain uses TRBV20-1 with TRBJ2-3; TRBD2 might be the D (6 bases). This CDR3 comprises 14 residues. Germline V gene lookup returns CDR1 DFQATT and CDR2 SNEGSKA (reference sequence). Trimming stripped 6 bases from V and 1 base from J, with 14 bases between. CDR3 region: CSAGGLRGTDTQYF. CDR3 bases: TGCAGTGCCGGGGGACTCCGGGGCACAGATACGCAGTATTTT.

This clonotype was counted many times. The chain links TRBV12-3 or TRBV12-4 to TRBJ1-1; D gene uncertain. The CDR3 length is 11 residues. V gave up 4 bases and J gave up 7 bases, with 7 bases separating them. In DNA form, the CDR3 reads TGTGCCAGCAGTTCCTACCGTGAAGCTTTCTTT. This codes for CASSSYREAFF.

This clonotype was found a few times. This chain links TRBV6-6 with TRBJ1-3, with D hard to call. Germline V gene sequence: CDR1 MNHNY, CDR2 SVGAGI (reference sequence). This CDR3 has 15 amino acids. Trimming stripped 7 bases from V and 3 bases from J, with 16 bases between. The CDR3 DNA reads as TGTGCCAGCAAATTCGAGGGAATGGGTGGAAACACCATATATTTT. Translation: CASKFEGMGGNTIYF.

The rearrangement links TRBV6-5 to TRBJ2-7; no clear D. Germline CDR1 reads MNHEY; CDR2 reads SVGAGI. The CDR3 loop spans 14 amino acids. Trimming left V 0 bases short and J 2 bases short, with 8 bases between. The CDR3 DNA follows: TGTGCCAGCAGTTACTCGAGGTCCACCTACGAGCAGTACTTC. Residues: CASSYSRSTYEQYF.

This chain links TRBV7-2 with TRBJ2-7; 8 bases are shared with TRBD2. Gene TRBJ2-1 matches the end of the DNA better, so the J call may be wrong. Germline V gene sequence: CDR1 SGHTA, CDR2 FQGNSA. The CDR3 has 15 residues. CDR3 amino acids: CASSPPGTRNNEQFF. CDR3 DNA: TGTGCCAGCAGCCCCCCCGGGACTAGGAACAATGAGCAGTTCTTC.

As concerns this clonotype: Mismatch with germline at one junction end may stem from a read error. The V call is TRBV6-1, the J call TRBJ2-7; D may be TRBD1 or TRBD2 (5 bases each). CDR1 is MNHNS, CDR2 SASEGT, per germline. This CDR3 is built from 15 residues. The chain's CDR3 is CANSEWRQSGGEQYF. CDR3 DNA: TGTGCCAACAGTGAGTGGCGCCAATCTGGGGGTGAGCAGTACTTC.

The chain uses TRBV29-1 and TRBJ2-7; TRBD2 aligns across 10 bases. There are 17 residues in the CDR3. V was clipped by 3 bases and J by 3 bases; unmatched bases: 14. Germline assignment: CDR1 SQVTM and CDR2 ANQGSEA. CDR3 sequence reads: CSVETFVAGGAHYEQYF. The DNA of the CDR3 is TGCAGCGTTGAGACATTTGTAGCGGGAGGCGCCCACTACGAGCAGTACTTC.

The V gene is TRBV7-9, the J gene TRBJ2-2; no definite D call. Deletions cut 2 bases from V and 6 bases from J, with 13 bases between. Germline CDR1 reads SEHNR; CDR2 reads FQNEAQ (reference sequence). This CDR3 is built from 15 residues. In nucleotides, the CDR3 is TGTGCCAGCAGCTTAAAAGGAGTGAGCGCCGGGGAGCTGTTTTTT. Amino acid sequence: CASSLKGVSAGELFF.

This clonotype was picked up many times. The gene calls are TRBV9 and TRBJ1-2, with D possibly TRBD1 on 6 matching bases. The germline V and J ends were trimmed by 4 bases and 1 base, with 11 bases remaining between them. The CDR3 is 14 residues long. Germline V gives CDR1 SGDLS, CDR2 YYNGEE. In DNA form, the CDR3 reads TGTGCCAGCAGCCAAAGGGGGAATAACTATGGCTACACCTTC. Encoded protein: CASSQRGNNYGYTF.

This clonotype was recorded many times. This chain links TRBV19 with TRBJ1-5, with no clear D. Germline V gene lookup returns CDR1 LNHDA and CDR2 SQIVND (reference sequence). The CDR3 has 12 residues. Trimming removed 7 bases at V and 7 bases at J, with 11 bases between. DNA for the CDR3: TGTGCCAGTACCATGGCCGGCCAGCCCCAGCATTTT. Amino acids: CASTMAGQPQHF.

The chain has TRBV10-3 and TRBJ2-7, with 13 positions matching TRBD2. The CDR3 runs 15 residues. With V trimmed by 6 bases and J by 4 bases, 6 bases remained unmatched. Germline CDR1 is ENHRY and CDR2 is SYGVKD. CDR3 bases: TGTGCCATCAGCACCCCGGGACTAGCGGGGTACGAGCAGTACTTC. This sequence encodes CAISTPGLAGYEQYF.

This clonotype was counted many times. As DNA, the CDR3 is TGCAGTGCTAGACAGATTATTGGGGGGTTGGAGACCCAGTACTTC. Translating gives CSARQIIGGLETQYF. This chain joins TRBV20-1 and TRBJ2-5; perhaps TRBD2 as D (6 bases). The V and J ends lost 2 bases and 5 bases respectively, with 18 bases between them. In germline, CDR1 is DFQATT, CDR2 SNEGSKA (reference sequence). The CDR3 has 15 residues.

Many counts were recorded for this clonotype. The chain carries TRBV7-8 and TRBJ2-7, with 12 positions matching TRBD2. The length of the CDR3 is 17 residues. CDR1 is SGHVS and CDR2 is FQNEAQ in the germline V gene. Trimming removed 2 bases from V and 4 bases from J; junction bases left unmatched: 9. In DNA, the CDR3 is TGTGCCAGCAGCTTAACTACCCTAGCGGGAGGGGTATACGAGCAGTACTTC. Its translation: CASSLTTLAGGVYEQYF.

The CDR3: CASSSANPGTGKHHEAFF. The CDR3 DNA follows: TGTGCCAGCAGCTCCGCCAACCCCGGGACAGGGAAACATCATGAAGCTTTCTTT. The rearrangement joins TRBV2 to TRBJ1-1; 9 nucleotides match TRBD1. Germline V lookup: CDR1 SNHLY, CDR2 FYNNEI. With V trimmed by 6 bases and J by 7 bases, 21 bases remained unmatched. The CDR3 runs 18 residues.

For this clonotype: A junction end diverges from the germline sequence, so it may reflect a read error. The chain employs TRBV7-9 and TRBJ1-2; tentatively, D is TRBD1 (6 bases). The CDR3 has 13 residues. The V gene's germline CDR1 is SEHNR and CDR2 FQNEAQ (reference sequence). The CDR3 sequence: CASSLEGGSEYTF. The CDR3, as DNA: TGTGCCAGTAGCTTAGAGGGGGGATCCGAGTACACCTTC. Together with reference TRBV7-9 and TRBJ1-2, the CDR3 gives the full variable domain: DTGVSQNPRHKITKRGQNVTFRCDPISEHNRLYWYRQTLGQGPEFLTYFQNEAQLEKSRLLSDRFSAERPKGSFSTLEIQRTEQGDSAMYLCASSLEGGSEYTFGSGTRLTVV.

The DNA for the CDR3 is TGTGCCAGCAGCTTAGCGGGGGGGCTACACGAGCAGTACTTC. It encodes CASSLAGGLHEQYF. This chain uses TRBV7-6 with TRBJ2-7; tentatively, D is TRBD2 (7 bases). V lost 0 bases, J lost 5 bases, and 11 bases lay in between. CDR1 is SGHVS, CDR2 FNYEAQ, per germline. The CDR3 spans 14 residues.

The chain couples TRBV5-1 to TRBJ2-5; 8 positions match TRBD1. CDR1 is SGHRS, CDR2 YFSETQ, per germline. Trimming took 5 bases from V and 1 from J; bases not matched to a gene: 4. The CDR3 covers 14 residues. The CDR3 here is CASSSTGGQETQYF. The CDR3 DNA reads TGCGCCAGCAGTTCTACAGGGGGCCAAGAGACCCAGTACTTC.

The chain recombines TRBV4-1 with TRBJ2-2; 7 bases are a match to TRBD2. This CDR3 is 19 amino acids long. With V trimmed by 0 bases and J by 0 bases, 10 bases remained unmatched. Germline CDR1 MGHRA, CDR2 YSYEKL. The CDR3 protein is CASSQEPGRADTNTGELFF. CDR3 in DNA: TGCGCCAGCAGCCAAGAGCCAGGGAGGGCGGATACGAACACCGGGGAGCTGTTTTTT.

The table lists this clonotype with many counts. The rearrangement links TRBV12-3 or TRBV12-4 to TRBJ1-4, with D maybe TRBD1 (6 bases). Between the trimmed V and J ends, which lost 7 bases and 5 bases, there was a span of 14 bases. This CDR3 contains 14 residues. Written as DNA, the CDR3 is TGTGCCAGCATAAATAGGGGGGGAAATGAAAAACTGTTTTTT. Protein: CASINRGGNEKLFF.

A few counts support this clonotype. The chain joins TRBV27 to TRBJ1-1, with 7 positions matching TRBD1. CDR1 and CDR2 from the germline V gene are MNHEY and SMNVEV (reference sequence). The length of the CDR3 is 15 residues. Losses at the gene ends were 5 bases for V and 5 bases for J; bases not matched to a gene: 11. CDR3 protein: CASSPIDRVRTEAFF. The CDR3 DNA follows: TGTGCCAGCAGTCCGATTGACAGGGTCCGGACTGAAGCTTTCTTT.

At least ten counts were recorded for this clonotype. This chain uses TRBV10-3 with TRBJ1-4; D remains ambiguous. Germline CDR1 ENHRY, CDR2 SYGVKD. Trimming took off 4 bases at V and 7 bases at J, with 4 bases between the two ends. CDR3 size: 11 residues. The DNA for the CDR3 is TGTGCCATCAGTGGAGGTGAAAAACTGTTTTTT. It specifies CAISGGEKLFF.

This chain connects TRBV11-3 to TRBJ2-2; the D gene could be TRBD1 or TRBD2 (7 bases each). Looked up from germline, CDR1 is SGHNT and CDR2 is YENEEA. V was clipped by 6 bases and J by 7 bases, with 21 bases between them. The CDR3 totals 16 residues. CDR3 protein: CASRMGGGPRDGELFF. Here the CDR3 DNA reads TGTGCCAGCAGAATGGGAGGGGGCCCCAGGGACGGGGAGCTGTTTTTT.

V is TRBV29-1 and J is TRBJ2-6, with D possibly being TRBD2 (6 bases). The J call may be faulty, since TRBJ2-1 better matches the DNA end. CDR1 is SQVTM and CDR2 is ANQGSEA in the germline V gene. This CDR3 spans 13 amino acids. This CDR3 is CSVVGRGGNEQFF. CDR3 DNA: TGCAGCGTTGTGGGGCGGGGTGGCAATGAGCAGTTCTTC.

This clonotype has ten or more counts. The J gene is TRBJ2-5, the V gene TRBV5-8, with D maybe TRBD2 (6 bases). CDR3 length: 13 amino acids. V was clipped by 3 bases and J by 3 bases, with 9 bases between them. Germline CDR1 and CDR2: SGHTS and YDEGEE. The CDR3 protein is CASSWRGEETQYF. The CDR3 coding sequence is TGTGCCAGCAGCTGGCGGGGAGAAGAGACCCAGTACTTC.

This clonotype was counted ten times or more. The V call is TRBV7-2, the J call TRBJ1-4; D perhaps matches TRBD1 (6 bases). V lost 5 bases and J lost 8, with 18 bases in between. The V gene's germline CDR1 is SGHTA and CDR2 FQGNSA. CDR3 length: 15 residues. Here the CDR3 reads CASSQGGQGREKLFF. As DNA, the CDR3 is TGTGCCAGCAGCCAAGGGGGGCAGGGGCGCGAAAAACTGTTTTTT.

The chain recombines TRBV10-3 with TRBJ1-1; weak D call: TRBD1 (6 bases). V lost 7 bases and J lost 3, with 21 bases in between. Germline V CDR1 and CDR2: ENHRY, SYGVKD. This CDR3 is 16 amino acids long. The chain's CDR3 is CAIMATKQGSYTEAFF. The CDR3 DNA sequence: TGTGCCATCATGGCAACAAAACAGGGCAGTTACACTGAAGCTTTCTTT.

About this clonotype: Given a much more abundant clone one base away, this may be a read error. The rearrangement uses TRBV11-2 and TRBJ2-7; 7 bases align to TRBD1. From germline, CDR1 is SGHAT and CDR2 FQNNGV. The CDR3 is 13 amino acids. Trimming at V came to 7 bases and at J to 6 bases, leaving 9 bases not matched to a gene. The CDR3 reads CASNSTGSREQYF. In DNA form, the CDR3 reads TGTGCCAGCAATTCGACAGGGTCGCGCGAGCAGTACTTC. Complete variable domain (other parts from reference TRBV11-2 and TRBJ2-7): EAGVAQSPRYKIIEKRQSVAFWCNPISGHATLYWYQQILGQGPKLLIQFQNNGVVDDSQLPKDRFSAERLKGVDSTLKIQPAKLEDSAVYLCASNSTGSREQYFGPGTRLTVT.